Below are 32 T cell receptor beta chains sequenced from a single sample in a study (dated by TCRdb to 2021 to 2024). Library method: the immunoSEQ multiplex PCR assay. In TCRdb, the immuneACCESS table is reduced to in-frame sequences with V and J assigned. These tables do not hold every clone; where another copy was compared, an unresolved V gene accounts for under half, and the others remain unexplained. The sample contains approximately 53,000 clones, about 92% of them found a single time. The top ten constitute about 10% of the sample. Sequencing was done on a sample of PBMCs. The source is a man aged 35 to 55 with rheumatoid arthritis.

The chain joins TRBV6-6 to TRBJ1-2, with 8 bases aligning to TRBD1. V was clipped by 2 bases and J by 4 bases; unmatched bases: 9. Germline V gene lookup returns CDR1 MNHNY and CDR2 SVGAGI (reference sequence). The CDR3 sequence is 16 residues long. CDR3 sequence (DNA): TGTGCCAGCAGTTACGGGGGACAGGTTCATATCTATGGCTACACCTTC. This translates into CASSYGGQVHIYGYTF.

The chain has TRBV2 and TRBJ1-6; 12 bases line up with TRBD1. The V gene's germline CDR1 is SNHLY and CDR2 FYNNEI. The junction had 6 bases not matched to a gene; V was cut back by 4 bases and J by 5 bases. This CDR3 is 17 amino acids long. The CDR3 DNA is TGTGCCAGCAGTGCGCGGGACAGGGGGCGTAATAATTCACCCCTCCACTTT. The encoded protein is CASSARDRGRNNSPLHF.

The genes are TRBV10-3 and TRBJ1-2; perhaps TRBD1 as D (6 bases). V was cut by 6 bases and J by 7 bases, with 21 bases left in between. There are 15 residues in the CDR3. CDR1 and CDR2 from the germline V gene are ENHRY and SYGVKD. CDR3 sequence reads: CAIRDSDRSRGGYTF. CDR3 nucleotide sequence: TGTGCCATCAGAGACTCCGACAGGTCACGGGGTGGCTACACCTTC.

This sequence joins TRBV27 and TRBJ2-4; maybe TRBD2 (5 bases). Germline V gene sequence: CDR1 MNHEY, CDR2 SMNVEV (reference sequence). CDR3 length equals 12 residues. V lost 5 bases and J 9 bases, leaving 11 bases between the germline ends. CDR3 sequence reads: CASSRTGGIQYF. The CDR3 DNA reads TGTGCCAGCAGTCGGACCGGAGGCATTCAGTACTTC.

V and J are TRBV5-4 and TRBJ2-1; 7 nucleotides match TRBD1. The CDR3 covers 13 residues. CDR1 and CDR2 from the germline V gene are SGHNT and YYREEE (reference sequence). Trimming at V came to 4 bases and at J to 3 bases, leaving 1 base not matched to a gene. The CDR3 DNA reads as TGTGCCAGCAGCCGGGACAGCTACAATGAGCAGTTCTTC. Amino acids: CASSRDSYNEQFF.

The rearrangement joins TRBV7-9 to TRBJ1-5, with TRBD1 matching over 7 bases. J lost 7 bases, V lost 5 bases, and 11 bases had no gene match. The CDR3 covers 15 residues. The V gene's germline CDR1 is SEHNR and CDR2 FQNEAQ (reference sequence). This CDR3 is CASSHGQAEAQPQHF. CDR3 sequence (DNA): TGTGCCAGCAGCCACGGACAGGCCGAAGCCCAGCCCCAGCATTTT.

The chain's CDR3 is CASSPLPDFRPSGANVLTF. The CDR3 nucleotides are TGTGCCAGCAGCCCTTTGCCCGATTTTAGGCCCTCTGGGGCCAACGTCCTGACTTTC. The gene calls are TRBV9 and TRBJ2-6; D gene unclear. The length of the CDR3 is 19 residues. The ends were cut back, 4 bases at V and 0 bases at J, with 20 bases in the middle. CDR1 is SGDLS, CDR2 YYNGEE, per germline. The whole variable domain, remainder taken from reference TRBV9 and TRBJ2-6, is DSGVTQTPKHLITATGQRVTLRCSPRSGDLSVYWYQQSLDQGLQFLIQYYNGEERAKGNILERFSAQQFPDLHSELNLSSLELGDSALYFCASSPLPDFRPSGANVLTFGAGSRLTVL.

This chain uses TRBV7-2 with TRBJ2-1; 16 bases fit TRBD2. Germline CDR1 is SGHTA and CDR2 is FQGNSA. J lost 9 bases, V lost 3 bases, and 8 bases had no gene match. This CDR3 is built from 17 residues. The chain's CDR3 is CASSFSGLAGGPSEQFF. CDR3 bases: TGTGCCAGCAGCTTTTCGGGACTAGCGGGAGGGCCGAGTGAGCAGTTCTTC.

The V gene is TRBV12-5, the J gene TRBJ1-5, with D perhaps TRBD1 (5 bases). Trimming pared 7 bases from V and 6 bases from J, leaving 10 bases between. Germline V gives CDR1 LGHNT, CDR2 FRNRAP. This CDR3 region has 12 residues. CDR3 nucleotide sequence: TGTGCTAGTGCTAGGGACGGTCAGCCCCAGCATTTT. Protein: CASARDGQPQHF.

CDR3 in amino acids: CASSELDREGNTIYF. The CDR3 nucleotides read TGTGCCAGCAGTGAATTGGATCGGGAGGGAAACACCATATATTTT. The J gene is TRBJ1-3, the V gene TRBV25-1; D gene uncertain. CDR3 size: 15 residues. Germline V gene data show CDR1 as MGHDK and CDR2 as SYGVNS. Trimming took 1 base from V and 4 from J, leaving 11 bases between them.

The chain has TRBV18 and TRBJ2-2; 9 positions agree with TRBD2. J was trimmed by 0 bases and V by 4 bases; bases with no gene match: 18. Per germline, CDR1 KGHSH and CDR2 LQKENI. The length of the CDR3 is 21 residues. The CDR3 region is CASSLIYPGTSLAPNTGELFF. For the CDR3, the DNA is TGTGCCAGCTCACTCATCTATCCCGGGACTAGCCTAGCCCCGAACACCGGGGAGCTGTTTTTT.

CDR3 amino acids: CASSLGGRVRTEAFF. Here the CDR3 DNA reads TGTGCCAGCAGCTTAGGAGGCAGGGTACGCACTGAAGCTTTCTTT. The chain uses TRBV7-9 and TRBJ1-1; D is perhaps TRBD1 (5 bases). V was clipped by 1 base and J by 4 bases, with 13 bases between them. The CDR3 is 15 residues long. Germline V gene data show CDR1 as SEHNR and CDR2 as FQNEAQ (reference sequence).

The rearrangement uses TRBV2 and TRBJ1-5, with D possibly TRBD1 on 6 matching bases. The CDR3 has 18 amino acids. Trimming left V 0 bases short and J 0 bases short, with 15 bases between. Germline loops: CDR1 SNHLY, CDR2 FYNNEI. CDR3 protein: CASSEAPMWGHSNQPQHF. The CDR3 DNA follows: TGTGCCAGCAGTGAAGCCCCCATGTGGGGGCATAGCAATCAGCCCCAGCATTTT.

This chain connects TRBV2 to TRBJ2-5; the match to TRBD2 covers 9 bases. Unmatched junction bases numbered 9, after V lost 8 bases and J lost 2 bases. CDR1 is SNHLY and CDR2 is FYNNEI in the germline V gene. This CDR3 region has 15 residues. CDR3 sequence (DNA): TGTGCCAGCCAAAGGTTGACTAGCGGACAAGAGACCCAGTACTTC. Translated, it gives CASQRLTSGQETQYF.

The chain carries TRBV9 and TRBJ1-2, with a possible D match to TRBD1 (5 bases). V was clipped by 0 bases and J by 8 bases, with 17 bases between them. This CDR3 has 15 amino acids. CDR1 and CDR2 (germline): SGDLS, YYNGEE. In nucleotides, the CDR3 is TGTGCCAGCAGCGTAGAGGGGAACCTAGCGGGCGGCTACACCTTC. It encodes CASSVEGNLAGGYTF.

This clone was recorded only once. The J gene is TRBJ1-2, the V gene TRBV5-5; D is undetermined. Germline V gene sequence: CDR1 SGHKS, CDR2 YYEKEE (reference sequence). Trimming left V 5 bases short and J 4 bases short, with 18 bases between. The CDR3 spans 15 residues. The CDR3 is CASSPPLEKSYGYTF. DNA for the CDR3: TGTGCCAGCAGTCCTCCCCTCGAAAAGTCCTATGGCTACACCTTC.

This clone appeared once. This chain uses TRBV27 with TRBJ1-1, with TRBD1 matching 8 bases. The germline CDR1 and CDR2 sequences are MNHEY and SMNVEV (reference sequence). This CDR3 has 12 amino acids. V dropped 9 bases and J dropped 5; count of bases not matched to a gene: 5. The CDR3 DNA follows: TGTGCCAGTCGGACAGGGTGGACTGAAGCTTTCTTT. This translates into CASRTGWTEAFF.

CDR3 sequence: CASSLSRDNYGYTF. The CDR3 bases are TGTGCCAGCAGCCTGTCGAGGGATAACTATGGCTACACCTTC. The chain joins TRBV9 to TRBJ1-2, with D uncertain. Germline CDR1 reads SGDLS; CDR2 reads YYNGEE. The ends were cut back, 4 bases at V and 1 base at J, with 11 bases in the middle. The CDR3 totals 14 residues.

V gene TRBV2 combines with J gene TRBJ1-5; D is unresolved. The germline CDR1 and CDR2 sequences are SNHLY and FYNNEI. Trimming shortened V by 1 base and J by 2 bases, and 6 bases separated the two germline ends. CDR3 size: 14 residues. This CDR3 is CASSEGRGNQPQHF. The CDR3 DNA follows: TGTGCCAGCAGTGAAGGCCGAGGCAATCAGCCCCAGCATTTT. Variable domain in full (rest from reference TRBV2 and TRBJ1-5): EPEVTQTPSHQVTQMGQEVILRCVPISNHLYFYWYRQILGQKVEFLVSFYNNEISEKSEIFDDQFSVERPDGSNFTLKIRSTKLEDSAMYFCASSEGRGNQPQHFGDGTRLSIL.

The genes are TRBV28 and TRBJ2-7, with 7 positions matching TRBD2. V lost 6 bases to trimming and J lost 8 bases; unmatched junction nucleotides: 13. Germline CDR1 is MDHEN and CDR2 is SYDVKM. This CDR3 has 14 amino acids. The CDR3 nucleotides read TGTGCCAGCAGGGGGGGAGGGGCATCGTATCAGCAGTACTTC. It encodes CASRGGGASYQQYF.

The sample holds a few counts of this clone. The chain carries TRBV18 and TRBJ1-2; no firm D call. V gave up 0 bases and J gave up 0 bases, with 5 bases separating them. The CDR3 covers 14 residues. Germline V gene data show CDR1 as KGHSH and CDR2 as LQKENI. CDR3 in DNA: TGTGCCAGCTCACCACCGAATGCTAACTATGGCTACACCTTC. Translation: CASSPPNANYGYTF.

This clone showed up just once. The chain's CDR3 is CASQGLGGNTIYF. CDR3 coding DNA: TGTGCCAGCCAAGGGTTAGGTGGAAACACCATATATTTT. The chain has TRBV19 and TRBJ1-3; unclear D gene. Deletions cut 9 bases from V and 3 bases from J, with 12 bases between. Per germline, CDR1 LNHDA and CDR2 SQIVND (reference sequence). The CDR3 is 13 residues long.

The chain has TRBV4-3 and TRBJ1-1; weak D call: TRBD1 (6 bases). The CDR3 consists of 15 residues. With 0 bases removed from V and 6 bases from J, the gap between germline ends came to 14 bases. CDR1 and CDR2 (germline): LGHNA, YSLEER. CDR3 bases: TGCGCCAGCAGCCAAGATCTAAACAGGGCGGCTGAAGCTTTCTTT. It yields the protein CASSQDLNRAAEAFF.

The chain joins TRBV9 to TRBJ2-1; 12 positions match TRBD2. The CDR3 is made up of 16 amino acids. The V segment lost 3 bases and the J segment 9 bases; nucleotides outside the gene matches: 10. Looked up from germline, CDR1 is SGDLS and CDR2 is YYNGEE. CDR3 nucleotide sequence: TGTGCCAGCAGCGCATCGACTAGCGGGAGTTCGAGTGAGCAGTTCTTC. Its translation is CASSASTSGSSSEQFF.

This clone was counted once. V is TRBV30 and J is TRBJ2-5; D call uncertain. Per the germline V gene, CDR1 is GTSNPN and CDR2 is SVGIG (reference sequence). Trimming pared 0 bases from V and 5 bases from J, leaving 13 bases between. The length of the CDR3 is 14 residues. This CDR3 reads CAWSVGYLGETQYF. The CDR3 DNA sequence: TGTGCCTGGAGTGTCGGCTATCTCGGGGAGACCCAGTACTTC.

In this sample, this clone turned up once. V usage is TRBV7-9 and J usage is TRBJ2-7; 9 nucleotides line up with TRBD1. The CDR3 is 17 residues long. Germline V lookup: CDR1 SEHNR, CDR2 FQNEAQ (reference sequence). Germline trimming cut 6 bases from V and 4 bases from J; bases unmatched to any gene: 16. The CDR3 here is CASSSTLRDREGYEQYF. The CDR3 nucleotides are TGTGCCAGCAGTTCCACTCTCCGGGACAGGGAAGGATACGAGCAGTACTTC.

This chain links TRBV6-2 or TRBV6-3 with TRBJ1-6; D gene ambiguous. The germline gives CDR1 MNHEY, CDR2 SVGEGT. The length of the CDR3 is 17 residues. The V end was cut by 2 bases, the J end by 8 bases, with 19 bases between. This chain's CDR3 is CASSYRLYTRLDSPLHF. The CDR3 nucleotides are TGTGCCAGCAGTTACCGACTTTATACCAGACTGGATTCACCCCTCCACTTT.

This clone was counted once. CDR3: CASSFGKGTLQETQYF. CDR3 DNA: TGTGCCAGCAGCTTCGGGAAGGGGACCCTCCAAGAGACCCAGTACTTC. The gene calls are TRBV5-4 and TRBJ2-5; D may be TRBD1 or TRBD2 (5 bases each). CDR1 is SGHNT, CDR2 YYREEE, per germline (reference sequence). Trimming removed 2 bases at V and 1 base at J, with 15 bases between. This CDR3 comprises 16 residues.

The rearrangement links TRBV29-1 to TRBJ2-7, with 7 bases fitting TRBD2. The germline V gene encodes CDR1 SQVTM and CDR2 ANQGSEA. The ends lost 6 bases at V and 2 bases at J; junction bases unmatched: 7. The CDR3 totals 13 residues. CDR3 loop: CSVTGTITYEQYF. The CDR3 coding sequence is TGCAGCGTGACCGGGACTATTACCTACGAGCAGTACTTC.

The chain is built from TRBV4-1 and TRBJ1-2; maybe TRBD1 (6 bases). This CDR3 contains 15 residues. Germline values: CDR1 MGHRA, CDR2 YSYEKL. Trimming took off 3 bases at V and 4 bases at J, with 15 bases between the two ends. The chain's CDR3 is CASSQGRDTGYGYTF. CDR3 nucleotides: TGCGCCAGCAGCCAGGGCCGGGACACGGGCTATGGCTACACCTTC.

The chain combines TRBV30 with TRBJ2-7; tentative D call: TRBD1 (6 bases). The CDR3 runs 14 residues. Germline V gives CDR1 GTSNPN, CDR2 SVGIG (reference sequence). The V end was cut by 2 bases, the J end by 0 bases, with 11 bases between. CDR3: CAWSPDRSSYEQYF. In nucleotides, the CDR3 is TGTGCCTGGAGTCCGGACAGATCCTCCTACGAGCAGTACTTC.

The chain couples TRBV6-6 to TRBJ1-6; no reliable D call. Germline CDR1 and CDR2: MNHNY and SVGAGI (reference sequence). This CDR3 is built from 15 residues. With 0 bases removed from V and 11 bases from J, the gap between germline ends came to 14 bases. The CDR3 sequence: CASSYSPTYKTPLHF. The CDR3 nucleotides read TGTGCCAGCAGTTACTCGCCCACATACAAAACACCCCTCCACTTT.